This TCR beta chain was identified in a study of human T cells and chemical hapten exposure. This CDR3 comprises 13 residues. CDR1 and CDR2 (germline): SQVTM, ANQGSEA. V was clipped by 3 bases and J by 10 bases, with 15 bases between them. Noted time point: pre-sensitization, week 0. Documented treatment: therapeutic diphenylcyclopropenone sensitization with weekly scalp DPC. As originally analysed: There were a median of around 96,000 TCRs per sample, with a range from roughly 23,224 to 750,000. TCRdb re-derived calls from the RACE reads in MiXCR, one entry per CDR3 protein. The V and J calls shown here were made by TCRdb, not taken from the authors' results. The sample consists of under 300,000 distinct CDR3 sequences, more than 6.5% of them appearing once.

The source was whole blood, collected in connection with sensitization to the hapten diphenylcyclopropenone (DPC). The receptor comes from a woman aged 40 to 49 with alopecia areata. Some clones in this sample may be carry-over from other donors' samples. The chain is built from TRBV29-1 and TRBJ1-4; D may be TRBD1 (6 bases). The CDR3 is CSVDGGGGGKLFF. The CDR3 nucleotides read TGCAGCGTTGATGGTGGAGGGGGTGGAAAACTGTTTTTT.